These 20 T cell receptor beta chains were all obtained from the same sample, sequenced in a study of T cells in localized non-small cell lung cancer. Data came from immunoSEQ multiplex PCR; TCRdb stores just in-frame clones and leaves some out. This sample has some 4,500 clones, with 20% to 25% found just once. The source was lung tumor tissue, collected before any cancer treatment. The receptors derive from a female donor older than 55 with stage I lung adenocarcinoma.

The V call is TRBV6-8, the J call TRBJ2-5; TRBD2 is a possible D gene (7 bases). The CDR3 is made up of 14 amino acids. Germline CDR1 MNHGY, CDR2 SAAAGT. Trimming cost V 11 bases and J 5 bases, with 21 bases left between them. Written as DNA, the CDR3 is TGTGCCTCAAAACGGGGGGCGTTGGACGAGACCCAGTACTTC. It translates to CASKRGALDETQYF.

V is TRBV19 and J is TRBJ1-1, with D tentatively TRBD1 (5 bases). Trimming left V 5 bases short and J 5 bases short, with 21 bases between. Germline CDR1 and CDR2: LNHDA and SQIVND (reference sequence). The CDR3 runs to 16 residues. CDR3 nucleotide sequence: TGTGCCAGTAGTTCCCCGCGGGTTAGGGGCTGGACTGAAGCTTTCTTT. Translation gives CASSSPRVRGWTEAFF.

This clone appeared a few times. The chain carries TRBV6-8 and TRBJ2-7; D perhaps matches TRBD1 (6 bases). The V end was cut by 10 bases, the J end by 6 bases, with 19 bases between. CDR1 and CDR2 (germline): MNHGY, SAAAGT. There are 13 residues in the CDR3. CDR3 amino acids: CAITGTQGSEQYF. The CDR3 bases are TGTGCCATAACAGGGACCCAGGGATCCGAGCAGTACTTC.

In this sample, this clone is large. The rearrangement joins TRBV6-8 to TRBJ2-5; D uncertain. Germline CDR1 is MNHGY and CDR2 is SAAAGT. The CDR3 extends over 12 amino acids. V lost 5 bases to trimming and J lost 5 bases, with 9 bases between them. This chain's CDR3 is CASSQALETQYF. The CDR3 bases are TGTGCCAGCAGTCAGGCTTTGGAGACCCAGTACTTC.

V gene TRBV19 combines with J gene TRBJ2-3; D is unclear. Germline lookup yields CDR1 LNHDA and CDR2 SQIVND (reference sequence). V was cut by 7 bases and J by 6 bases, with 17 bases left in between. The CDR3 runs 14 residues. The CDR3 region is CASMVRGNTDTQYF. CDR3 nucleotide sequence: TGTGCCAGTATGGTCCGAGGCAACACGGATACGCAGTATTTT. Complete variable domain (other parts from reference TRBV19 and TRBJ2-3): DGGITQSPKYLFRKEGQNVTLSCEQNLNHDAMYWYRQDPGQGLRLIYYSQIVNDFQKGDIAEGYSVSREKKESFPLTVTSAQKNPTAFYLCASMVRGNTDTQYFGPGTRLTVL.

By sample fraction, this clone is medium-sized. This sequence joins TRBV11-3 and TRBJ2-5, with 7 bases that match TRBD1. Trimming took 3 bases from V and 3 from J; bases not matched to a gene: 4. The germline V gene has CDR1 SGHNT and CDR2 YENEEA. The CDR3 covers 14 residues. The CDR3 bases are TGTGCCAGCAGCTTCTTTGACAGGGAAGAGACCCAGTACTTC. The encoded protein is CASSFFDREETQYF.

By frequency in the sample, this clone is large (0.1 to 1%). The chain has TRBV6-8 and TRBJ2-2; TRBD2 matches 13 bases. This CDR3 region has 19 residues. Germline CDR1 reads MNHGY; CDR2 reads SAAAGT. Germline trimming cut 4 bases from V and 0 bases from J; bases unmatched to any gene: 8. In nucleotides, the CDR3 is TGTGCCAGCAGTTCGCGGACTAGCGGGGGAATTTCGAACACCGGGGAGCTGTTTTTT. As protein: CASSSRTSGGISNTGELFF.

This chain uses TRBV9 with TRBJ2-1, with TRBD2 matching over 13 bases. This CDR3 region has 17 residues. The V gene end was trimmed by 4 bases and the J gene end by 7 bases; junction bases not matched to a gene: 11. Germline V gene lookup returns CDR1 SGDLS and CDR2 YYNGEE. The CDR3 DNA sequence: TGTGCCAGCAGCCCGACTAGCGGGAGGATTAGCGGTAATGAGCAGTTCTTC. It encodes CASSPTSGRISGNEQFF.

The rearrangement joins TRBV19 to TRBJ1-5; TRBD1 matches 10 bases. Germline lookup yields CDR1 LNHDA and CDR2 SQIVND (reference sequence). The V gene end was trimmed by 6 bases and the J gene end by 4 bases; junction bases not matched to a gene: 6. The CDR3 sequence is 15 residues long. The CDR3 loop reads CASRPWDRGNQPQHF. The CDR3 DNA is TGTGCCAGTAGGCCCTGGGACAGGGGAAATCAGCCCCAGCATTTT.

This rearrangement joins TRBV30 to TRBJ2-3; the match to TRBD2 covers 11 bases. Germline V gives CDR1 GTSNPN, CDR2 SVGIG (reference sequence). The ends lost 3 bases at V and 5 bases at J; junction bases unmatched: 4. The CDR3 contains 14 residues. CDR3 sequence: CAWSKTSGRDTQYF. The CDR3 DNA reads TGTGCCTGGAGCAAAACTAGCGGGAGAGATACGCAGTATTTT.

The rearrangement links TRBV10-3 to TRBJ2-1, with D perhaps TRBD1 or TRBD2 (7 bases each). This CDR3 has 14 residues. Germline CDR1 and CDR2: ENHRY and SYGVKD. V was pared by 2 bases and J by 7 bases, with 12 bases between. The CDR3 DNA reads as TGTGCCATCAGTGAGCAGGGGGGAGGGAATGAGCAGTTCTTC. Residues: CAISEQGGGNEQFF.

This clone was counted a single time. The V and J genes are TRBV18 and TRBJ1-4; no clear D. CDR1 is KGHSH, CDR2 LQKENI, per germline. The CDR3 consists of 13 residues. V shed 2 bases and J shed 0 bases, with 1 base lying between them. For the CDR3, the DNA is TGTGCCAGCTCACCAGCAACTAATGAAAAACTGTTTTTT. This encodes CASSPATNEKLFF.

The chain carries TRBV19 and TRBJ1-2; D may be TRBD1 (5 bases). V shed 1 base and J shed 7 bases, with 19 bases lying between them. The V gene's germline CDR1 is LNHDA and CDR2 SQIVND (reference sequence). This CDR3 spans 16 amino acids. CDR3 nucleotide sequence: TGTGCCAGTAGTATAGGGTTGGGACTTCGTGCCGGTGGCTACACCTTC. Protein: CASSIGLGLRAGGYTF.

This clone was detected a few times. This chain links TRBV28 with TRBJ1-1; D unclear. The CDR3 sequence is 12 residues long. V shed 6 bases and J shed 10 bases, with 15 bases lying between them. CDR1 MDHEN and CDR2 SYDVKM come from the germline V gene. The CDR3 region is CASRRFGEAAFF. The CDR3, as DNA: TGTGCCAGCAGGAGGTTTGGGGAGGCAGCTTTCTTT.

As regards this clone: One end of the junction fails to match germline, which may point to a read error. This chain's CDR3 is CASSRPTSKDTQYF. The CDR3 coding sequence is TGTGCCAGCAGTCGACCGACTAGCAAAGATACGCAGTATTTT. This chain joins TRBV9 and TRBJ2-3; 7 positions match TRBD2. The germline V gene has CDR1 SGDLS and CDR2 YYNGEE. The CDR3 contains 14 residues.

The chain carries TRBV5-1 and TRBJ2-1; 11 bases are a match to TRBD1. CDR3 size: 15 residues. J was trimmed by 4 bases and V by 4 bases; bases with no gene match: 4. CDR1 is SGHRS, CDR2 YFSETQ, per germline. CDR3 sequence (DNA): TGCGCCAGCAGCCCGGGACAGGGGGGGTACAATGAGCAGTTCTTC. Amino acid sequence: CASSPGQGGYNEQFF.

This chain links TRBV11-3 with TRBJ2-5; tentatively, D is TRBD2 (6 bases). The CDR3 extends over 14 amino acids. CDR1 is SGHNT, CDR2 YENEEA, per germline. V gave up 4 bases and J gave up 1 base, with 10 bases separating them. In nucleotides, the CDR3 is TGTGCCAGCAGCTGGGTCGGGGGCCAAGAGACCCAGTACTTC. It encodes CASSWVGGQETQYF.

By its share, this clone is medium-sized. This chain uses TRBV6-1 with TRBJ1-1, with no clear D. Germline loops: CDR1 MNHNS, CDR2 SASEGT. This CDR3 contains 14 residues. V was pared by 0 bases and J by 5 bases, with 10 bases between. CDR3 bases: TGTGCCAGCAGTGAAGCGACCTGGAGGACTGAAGCTTTCTTT. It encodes CASSEATWRTEAFF.

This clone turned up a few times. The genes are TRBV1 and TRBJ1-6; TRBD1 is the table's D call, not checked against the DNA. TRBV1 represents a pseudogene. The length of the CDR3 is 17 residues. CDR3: CASSQDRGQGRNSPLHF. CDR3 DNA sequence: TGCGCCAGCAGCCAAGATCGGGGACAGGGCCGTAATTCACCCCTCCACTTT.

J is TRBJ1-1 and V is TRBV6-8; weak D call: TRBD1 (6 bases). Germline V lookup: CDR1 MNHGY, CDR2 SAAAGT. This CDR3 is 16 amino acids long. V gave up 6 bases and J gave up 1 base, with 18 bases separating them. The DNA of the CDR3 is TGTGCCAGCAGACGGCAATCGGGGGCCGGGAACACTGAAGCTTTCTTT. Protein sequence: CASRRQSGAGNTEAFF.